The next 25 T cell receptor beta chains were all read from a single sample in a study of regulatory T cells in long-lasting Graves disease. Construction of the TCR beta libraries employed iRepertoire HTBI primers in conjunction with Arm-PCR of CDR3 regions. TCRdb analysed the multiplex PCR reads with MiXCR anew, one entry per CDR3 protein. The sample yields roughly 450,000 distinct CDR3 sequences, less than 25% seen once. Time point reported: persistent/refractory GD, antithyroid drugs over 5 years with positive TRAb. From PBMCs, RNA was extracted and then used to make the TCR library. This material consisted of peripheral blood mononuclear cells (PBMCs), taken when the disease was refractory, from a patient treated with antithyroid drugs. These receptors were collected from a female donor with Graves disease.

This clonotype occurred many times. This chain uses TRBV10-3 with TRBJ2-7; the D gene is possibly TRBD2 (6 bases). Germline CDR1 ENHRY, CDR2 SYGVKD. Trimming removed 2 bases from V and 2 bases from J, with 13 bases in between. This CDR3 has 15 residues. The CDR3 loop is CAISEGAPGAYEQYF. The CDR3 region has the DNA TGTGCCATCAGTGAGGGGGCCCCGGGGGCCTACGAGCAGTACTTC.

The V call is TRBV5-1, the J call TRBJ2-7; TRBD1 matches 8 bases. Germline-derived CDR1 and CDR2 are SGHRS and YFSETQ. V shed 6 bases, J shed 1 base, and the junction held 9 bases outside the gene matches. This CDR3 spans 15 amino acids. This CDR3 reads CASTGGTGFSYEQYF. CDR3 sequence (DNA): TGCGCCAGCACTGGGGGGACAGGTTTTTCCTACGAGCAGTACTTC.

This clonotype has at least ten counts. V is TRBV24-1 and J is TRBJ1-5; D is unresolved. The germline V and J ends were trimmed by 4 bases and 4 bases, with 10 bases remaining between them. Per the germline V gene, CDR1 is KGHDR and CDR2 is SFDVKD. This CDR3 contains 14 residues. CDR3 sequence: CATSDPRGNQPQHF. CDR3 coding DNA: TGTGCCACCAGTGACCCGCGGGGAAATCAGCCCCAGCATTTT.

With respect to this clonotype: A junction boundary mismatches the germline segment, possibly from a read error. V is TRBV19 and J is TRBJ2-7, with TRBD2 matching 8 bases. The CDR3 loop spans 16 amino acids. CDR1 is LNHDA and CDR2 is SQIVND in the germline V gene (reference sequence). The DNA of the CDR3 is TGCACCCGTGTAGGGGGAAAGCGGGAGAGCTCCTACGAGCAGTACTTC. Protein product: CTRVGGKRESSYEQYF.

The chain employs TRBV20-1 and TRBJ2-7, with 12 bases that match TRBD2. The CDR3 has 15 amino acids. V was clipped by 6 bases and J by 4 bases; unmatched bases: 10. Germline assignment: CDR1 DFQATT and CDR2 SNEGSKA (reference sequence). The CDR3 DNA is TGCAGTGCCCGCCCGACTAGCGGGAGTAAGTACGAGCAGTACTTC. Translating it yields CSARPTSGSKYEQYF.

This clonotype was detected only a few times. This chain uses TRBV20-1 with TRBJ2-5, with 9 bases lining up with TRBD1. Germline V lookup: CDR1 DFQATT, CDR2 SNEGSKA (reference sequence). With V trimmed by 3 bases and J by 4 bases, 9 bases remained unmatched. The CDR3 loop spans 15 amino acids. CDR3 sequence: CSASALGTGIETQYF. The CDR3 DNA is TGCAGTGCTAGTGCACTAGGGACAGGGATAGAGACCCAGTACTTC.

Written as DNA, the CDR3 is TGTGCCAGCAGCTTAGCGCGGGCTAGCGGGAGACGGGGCACCGGGGAGCTGTTTTTT. It translates to CASSLARASGRRGTGELFF. The chain has TRBV7-9 and TRBJ2-2; 10 positions agree with TRBD2. The germline V gene has CDR1 SEHNR and CDR2 FQNEAQ (reference sequence). The CDR3 runs to 19 residues. With 0 bases clipped from V and 4 bases from J, the junction kept 11 bases outside the gene matches. Drawing the rest from reference TRBV7-9 and TRBJ2-2, the complete variable domain is DTGVSQNPRHKITKRGQNVTFRCDPISEHNRLYWYRQTLGQGPEFLTYFQNEAQLEKSRLLSDRFSAERPKGSFSTLEIQRTEQGDSAMYLCASSLARASGRRGTGELFFGEGSRLTVL.

This clonotype was counted many times. J is TRBJ1-1 and V is TRBV12-3 or TRBV12-4; perhaps TRBD1 as D (5 bases). Trimming left V 6 bases short and J 1 base short, with 12 bases between. The length of the CDR3 is 14 residues. The CDR3 spells CASRPDRANTEAFF. The CDR3 nucleotides are TGTGCCAGCAGACCCGACAGAGCGAACACTGAAGCTTTCTTT.

This clonotype was seen repeatedly, ten times or more. The rearrangement uses TRBV11-2 and TRBJ2-5; no clear D. The V end lost 11 bases, the J end lost 2 bases, and 15 bases lay between the germline ends. This CDR3 spans 13 amino acids. Germline CDR1 and CDR2: SGHAT and FQNNGV. The CDR3 DNA reads TGTGCCTCAAATCAAGGGAATCAAGAGACCCAGTACTTC. Encoded protein: CASNQGNQETQYF.

This clonotype was seen a few times. This chain connects TRBV29-1 to TRBJ1-1; D perhaps matches TRBD1 (6 bases). Germline-derived CDR1 and CDR2 are SQVTM and ANQGSEA. CDR3 length equals 13 residues. Here the CDR3 DNA reads TGCACCTACTATGGGGGCGGGAACACTGAAGCTTTCTTT. Encoded protein: CTYYGGGNTEAFF. Looking up the rest from reference TRBV29-1 and TRBJ1-1 gives the full variable domain: SAVISQKPSRDICQRGTSLTIQCQVDSQVTMMFWYRQQPGQSLTLIATANQGSEATYESGFVIDKFPISRPNLTFSTLTVSNMSPEDSSIYLCTYYGGGNTEAFFGQGTRLTVV.

This clonotype was counted ten times or more. V gene TRBV28 combines with J gene TRBJ1-6; possibly TRBD1 for D (5 bases). The V and J ends lost 3 bases and 9 bases respectively, with 15 bases between them. In germline, CDR1 is MDHEN, CDR2 SYDVKM. The CDR3 totals 15 residues. The CDR3 here is CASSLGPGYSSPLHF. The DNA of the CDR3 is TGTGCCAGCAGTTTGGGACCCGGGTATTCTTCACCCCTCCACTTT.

This clonotype was observed a few times. This rearrangement joins TRBV6-2 or TRBV6-3 to TRBJ2-5; 7 bases agree with TRBD2. V shed 5 bases and J 3 bases; nucleotides not matched to a gene: 6. CDR1 is MNHEY and CDR2 is SVGEGT in the germline V gene. This CDR3 has 14 residues. As DNA, the CDR3 is TGTGCCAGCAGTGAAGACCGGGGGGAAGAGACCCAGTACTTC. It is translated as CASSEDRGEETQYF.

Many counts were recorded for this clonotype. The CDR3 sequence is CASSLVGGARKETQYF. The CDR3 nucleotides read TGTGCCAGCAGCTTAGTCGGGGGCGCTCGGAAAGAGACCCAGTACTTC. The chain has TRBV11-1 and TRBJ2-5; the D gene could be TRBD1 or TRBD2 (6 bases each). With 1 base removed from V and 3 bases from J, the gap between germline ends came to 15 bases. From germline, CDR1 is SGHAT and CDR2 FQDESV (reference sequence). This CDR3 has 16 amino acids.

The gene calls are TRBV4-2 and TRBJ1-1; TRBD1 is a possible D gene (6 bases). Germline loops: CDR1 LGHNA, CDR2 YNFKEQ. The CDR3 is 16 residues long. Deletions cut 0 bases from V and 4 bases from J, with 15 bases between. The CDR3 loop reads CASSQDRQDPATEAFF. CDR3 bases: TGTGCCAGCAGCCAAGATAGACAGGATCCCGCCACTGAAGCTTTCTTT.

This chain joins TRBV20-1 and TRBJ2-1, with 10 bases identical to TRBD2. Germline V gene sequence: CDR1 DFQATT, CDR2 SNEGSKA (reference sequence). The V and J ends lost 3 bases and 2 bases, in that order; junction bases with no gene match: 4. This CDR3 comprises 15 residues. The CDR3 coding sequence is TGCAGTGCTAGGGACGGGACTAGCGCCTACAATGAGCAGTTCTTC. Translated, it gives CSARDGTSAYNEQFF.

This clonotype was detected many times. The chain is built from TRBV3-1 and TRBJ2-5; no clear D. V was trimmed by 4 bases and J by 4 bases, leaving 10 bases between them. Germline V gene lookup returns CDR1 LGHDT and CDR2 YNNKEL (reference sequence). The CDR3 runs 13 residues. As DNA, the CDR3 is TGTGCCAGCAGCCTCCCGGGTACAGAGACCCAGTACTTC. Residues: CASSLPGTETQYF.

To note about this clonotype: Being one base from a much bigger clone, this may be a read error. The chain has TRBV12-3 or TRBV12-4 and TRBJ2-7; D is uncertain. This CDR3 is 14 amino acids long. The V end lost 5 bases, the J end lost 5 bases, and 16 bases lay between the germline ends. The DNA for the CDR3 is TGTGCCAGCAGTCTTCAGAGTTTAAGCAACGAGCAGTACTTC. Its protein product is CASSLQSLSNEQYF.

Remarks on this clonotype: A read error may be the cause here, since a much bigger clone is one base away. The CDR3 end shows no conserved phenylalanine or tryptophan, and so a read error is likely. The chain joins TRBV28 to TRBJ2-5; weak D call: TRBD2 (7 bases). Looked up from germline, CDR1 is MDHEN and CDR2 is SYDVKM. The CDR3 runs 14 residues. Trimming stripped 6 bases from V and 3 bases from J, with 14 bases between. CDR3 nucleotides: TGTGCCAGCAGCCCCGGGGGGCGTGAAGAGACCCAGTACTCC. It specifies CASSPGGREETQYS.

This clonotype was detected ten times or more. The V and J genes are TRBV11-2 and TRBJ2-7, with 8 bases fitting TRBD2. This CDR3 has 14 residues. The V and J ends lost 1 base and 2 bases, in that order; junction bases with no gene match: 1. The germline gives CDR1 SGHAT, CDR2 FQNNGV. The CDR3 spells CASSLGLATYEQYF. Here the CDR3 DNA reads TGTGCCAGCAGCTTAGGACTAGCGACCTACGAGCAGTACTTC.

This clonotype was seen ten or more times. This chain connects TRBV2 to TRBJ2-5; D is possibly TRBD2 (6 bases). Germline V lookup: CDR1 SNHLY, CDR2 FYNNEI. The V end was cut by 5 bases, the J end by 2 bases, with 24 bases between. This CDR3 is 18 amino acids long. The CDR3 here is CASSPDPRDSGWQETQYF. The CDR3 DNA sequence: TGTGCCAGCAGTCCAGACCCTCGGGACTCCGGTTGGCAAGAGACCCAGTACTTC.

The chain uses TRBV6-1 and TRBJ2-3, with 7 bases lining up with TRBD2. The junction had 0 bases not matched to a gene; V was cut back by 3 bases and J by 0 bases. Germline CDR1 is MNHNS and CDR2 is SASEGT. The CDR3 spans 14 residues. In DNA form, the CDR3 reads TGTGCCAGCAGTGAGGGGGGGAGCACAGATACGCAGTATTTT. Its protein product is CASSEGGSTDTQYF.

This clonotype appeared a few times. The CDR3 region is CASSPPGGGNTEAFF. DNA of the CDR3: TGTGCCAGCAGTCCCCCAGGGGGGGGAAACACTGAAGCTTTCTTT. The genes are TRBV27 and TRBJ1-1, with 7 positions matching TRBD1. This CDR3 is built from 15 residues. Germline CDR1 is MNHEY and CDR2 is SMNVEV (reference sequence). V gave up 5 bases and J gave up 2 bases; unmatched junction bases: 8.

A few counts support this clonotype. This chain uses TRBV6-1 with TRBJ2-1, with D hard to call. V gave up 5 bases and J gave up 4 bases, with 12 bases separating them. The CDR3 is made up of 14 amino acids. CDR1 and CDR2 from the germline V gene are MNHNS and SASEGT. CDR3 amino acids: CASSPRRVYNEQFF. DNA for the CDR3: TGTGCCAGCAGTCCCCGAAGGGTTTACAATGAGCAGTTCTTC.

The table lists this clonotype with many counts. The rearrangement joins TRBV20-1 to TRBJ2-4; D is perhaps TRBD1 or TRBD2 (5 bases each). The CDR3 loop spans 12 amino acids. The germline V gene encodes CDR1 DFQATT and CDR2 SNEGSKA (reference sequence). Trimming shortened V by 6 bases and J by 8 bases, and 14 bases separated the two germline ends. Written as DNA, the CDR3 is TGCAGTGCCGGCGGTATGGGGGACATTCAGTACTTC. It translates to CSAGGMGDIQYF.

A remark on this clonotype: This is likely a read error, given that the CDR3 carries no conserved phenylalanine or tryptophan at its end. The V gene is TRBV5-1, the J gene TRBJ2-7; the D gene could be TRBD1 or TRBD2 (5 bases each). The CDR3 length is 15 residues. V was trimmed by 4 bases and J by 5 bases, leaving 19 bases between them. Germline loops: CDR1 SGHRS, CDR2 YFSETQ. The CDR3 is CASSVFGTTADEQYL. The CDR3 region has the DNA TGCGCCAGCAGCGTCTTCGGGACCACGGCCGACGAGCAGTACCTC.